Listed here are 14 T cell receptor beta chains from one sample, sequenced in a study of somatic mutations in cytotoxic T cells in rheumatoid arthritis. Assay used: immunoSEQ multiplex PCR; TCRdb lists only in-frame clones, some missing. The table has 8,000 or so clones, approximately 92% seen once. Specimen: CD8+ T cells sorted from blood. The receptors were sampled from an older woman with rheumatoid arthritis.

The V gene is TRBV2, the J gene TRBJ1-1, with TRBD1 as a possible D gene (5 bases). Germline CDR1 and CDR2: SNHLY and FYNNEI. Between the trimmed V and J ends, which lost 8 bases and 1 base, there was a span of 14 bases. This CDR3 region has 14 residues. CDR3 loop: CASGVGGTNTEAFF. CDR3 DNA sequence: TGTGCCAGCGGGGTGGGGGGAACGAACACTGAAGCTTTCTTT.

This clone appeared a single time. This chain joins TRBV7-3 and TRBJ1-1; D gene uncertain. Trimming took off 5 bases at V and 1 base at J, with 20 bases between the two ends. CDR3 length equals 17 residues. The germline V gene has CDR1 SGHTA and CDR2 FQGTGA. The CDR3 nucleotides are TGTGCCAGCAGCCCCAAACTAGGAGAGGGTTGGAACACTGAAGCTTTCTTT. Encoded protein: CASSPKLGEGWNTEAFF.

In its sample, this clone was seen a few times. The chain combines TRBV27 with TRBJ1-2; D call uncertain. The CDR3 totals 13 residues. The V gene's germline CDR1 is MNHEY and CDR2 SMNVEV (reference sequence). The V gene lost 0 bases and the J gene lost 2 bases, with 4 bases spanning the gap. The CDR3 reads CASSLSQNYGYTF. CDR3 nucleotide sequence: TGTGCCAGCAGTTTATCCCAGAACTATGGCTACACCTTC.

The rearrangement uses TRBV7-6 and TRBJ2-7; unclear D gene. The CDR3 totals 13 residues. From germline, CDR1 is SGHVS and CDR2 FNYEAQ. V dropped 7 bases and J dropped 6 bases, with 16 bases sitting between them. CDR3 DNA: TGTGCCAGCACCCAAGCTTCGTCGGGCGAGCAGTACTTC. Amino acid sequence: CASTQASSGEQYF.

The chain joins TRBV6-5 to TRBJ2-7; 8 bases are a match to TRBD1. The germline CDR1 and CDR2 sequences are MNHEY and SVGAGI. The CDR3 totals 14 residues. The V gene end was trimmed by 5 bases and the J gene end by 9 bases; junction bases not matched to a gene: 12. The CDR3 protein is CASSHPGQELWQYF. CDR3 bases: TGTGCCAGCAGTCATCCGGGACAGGAATTGTGGCAGTACTTC.

This clone appeared a few times. This sequence joins TRBV6-4 and TRBJ2-1, with 13 bases that match TRBD2. Germline V CDR1 and CDR2: MRHNA, SNTAGT. The length of the CDR3 is 17 residues. V lost 3 bases and J lost 8; bases outside the gene matches: 10. The CDR3 DNA reads as TGTGCCAGCAGTGAAACCCCCGATACTAGCGGGGGGGATGAGCAGTTCTTC. Its translation is CASSETPDTSGGDEQFF.

V usage is TRBV19 and J usage is TRBJ2-6, with D unresolved. V gave up 2 bases and J gave up 0 bases, with 11 bases separating them. Per the germline V gene, CDR1 is LNHDA and CDR2 is SQIVND (reference sequence). This CDR3 region has 17 residues. The CDR3 DNA follows: TGTGCCAGTAGTATATTCTCTGGCCTCTCTGGGGCCAACGTCCTGACTTTC. Protein: CASSIFSGLSGANVLTF.

As regards this clone: Sequence at one end of the junction differs from germline and may be a read error. The same CDR3 is also encoded by other DNA sequences in this sample. The V gene is TRBV6-1, the J gene TRBJ1-6; 10 bases fit TRBD1. The CDR3 loop spans 17 amino acids. Germline CDR1 MNHNS, CDR2 SASEGT. In DNA form, the CDR3 reads TGTGCCAGCAGTGTACCCGGGACAGGGGACTATAATTCCCCCCTCCACTTT. It specifies CASSVPGTGDYNSPLHF.

The rearrangement uses TRBV5-1 and TRBJ2-7; TRBD2 is a possible D gene (5 bases). The V end was cut by 0 bases, the J end by 4 bases, with 14 bases between. Germline lookup yields CDR1 SGHRS and CDR2 YFSETQ. The CDR3 has 15 residues. CDR3 in amino acids: CASSLEASLVYEQYF. CDR3 sequence (DNA): TGCGCCAGCAGCTTGGAGGCCTCACTAGTGTACGAGCAGTACTTC.

The CDR3 sequence: CTSSQDRWLAGHNSYNEQFF. CDR3 in DNA: TGCACCAGCAGCCAAGATCGATGGCTAGCGGGCCATAACTCCTACAATGAGCAGTTCTTC. The genes are TRBV1 and TRBJ2-1; the listed D gene, TRBD2, was not tested against the DNA. TRBV1 represents a pseudogene. The CDR3 sequence is 20 residues long.

This rearrangement joins TRBV9 to TRBJ2-1; 12 positions agree with TRBD2. J was trimmed by 9 bases and V by 0 bases; bases with no gene match: 1. CDR1 is SGDLS, CDR2 YYNGEE, per germline. The CDR3 totals 14 residues. CDR3 DNA sequence: TGTGCCAGCAGCGTAGGACTAGCGGGAGTTGAGCAGTTCTTC. Translated: CASSVGLAGVEQFF.

The CDR3: CASRGGRGANVLTF. The CDR3 DNA is TGTGCCAGCCGCGGGGGGCGTGGGGCCAACGTCCTGACTTTC. The chain couples TRBV6-5 to TRBJ2-6; 8 bases are a match to TRBD2. CDR3 length: 14 amino acids. The V gene's germline CDR1 is MNHEY and CDR2 SVGAGI. V lost 8 bases and J lost 3; bases outside the gene matches: 3.

The table lists this clone with a few counts. V usage is TRBV7-8 and J usage is TRBJ2-3; TRBD1 matches 7 bases. The CDR3 is made up of 14 amino acids. With V trimmed by 1 base and J by 6 bases, 4 bases remained unmatched. Germline CDR1 reads SGHVS; CDR2 reads FQNEAQ. CDR3 amino acids: CASSLEQGWDTQYF. CDR3 DNA sequence: TGTGCCAGCAGCTTAGAACAGGGGTGGGATACGCAGTATTTT.

This clone has only one observation. V gene TRBV13 combines with J gene TRBJ2-7; 8 bases line up with TRBD1. V was clipped by 3 bases and J by 3 bases; unmatched bases: 4. Germline values: CDR1 PRHDT, CDR2 FYEKMQ (reference sequence). The length of the CDR3 is 14 residues. This CDR3 reads CASSFRTGNYEQYF. CDR3 nucleotides: TGTGCCAGCAGCTTCAGGACAGGGAACTACGAGCAGTACTTC.